The subject of this entry is one TCR beta chain. V gave up 7 bases and J gave up 3 bases, with 10 bases separating them. The CDR3 is made up of 13 amino acids. CDR1 is SNHLY and CDR2 is FYNNEI in the germline V gene. This sample is drawn from a study of chemoradiotherapy in HPV16-positive cancers. Study background: Functional T-cell assays on a couple of HPV16-positive patients' cells defined candidate HPV-specific clones and common TCR motifs.

Produced via immunoSEQ multiplex PCR; TCRdb's table is partial and in-frame only. The table has some 4,900 clones, around 80% seen once. This specimen consisted of tumor tissue, obtained from a patient who underwent chemoradiotherapy. The clonotype was recovered from a human donor with HPV-associated anogenital cancer. The gene calls are TRBV2 and TRBJ1-3; the D gene is possibly TRBD1 (6 bases). The CDR3 reads CASKGDIGNTIYF. Written as DNA, the CDR3 is TGTGCCAGCAAAGGGGACATTGGAAACACCATATATTTT.